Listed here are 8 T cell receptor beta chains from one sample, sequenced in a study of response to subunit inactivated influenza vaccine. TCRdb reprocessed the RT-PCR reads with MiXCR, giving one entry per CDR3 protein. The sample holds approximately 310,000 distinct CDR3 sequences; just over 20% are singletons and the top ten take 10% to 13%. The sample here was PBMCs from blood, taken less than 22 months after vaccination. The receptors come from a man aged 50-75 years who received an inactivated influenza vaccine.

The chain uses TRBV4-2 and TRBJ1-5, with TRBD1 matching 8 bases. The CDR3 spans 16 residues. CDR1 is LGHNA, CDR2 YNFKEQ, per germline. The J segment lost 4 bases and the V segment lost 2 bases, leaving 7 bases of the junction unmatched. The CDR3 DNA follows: TGTGCCAGCAGCCAAAACACAGGGGGGTGGAATCAGCCCCAGCATTTT. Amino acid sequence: CASSQNTGGWNQPQHF.

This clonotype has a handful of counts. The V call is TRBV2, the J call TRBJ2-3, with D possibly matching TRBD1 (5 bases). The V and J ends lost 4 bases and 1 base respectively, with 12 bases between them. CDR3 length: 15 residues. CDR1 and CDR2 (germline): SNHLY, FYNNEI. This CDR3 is CASSGWVGGTDTQYF. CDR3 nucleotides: TGTGCCAGCAGTGGGTGGGTAGGGGGCACAGATACGCAGTATTTT.

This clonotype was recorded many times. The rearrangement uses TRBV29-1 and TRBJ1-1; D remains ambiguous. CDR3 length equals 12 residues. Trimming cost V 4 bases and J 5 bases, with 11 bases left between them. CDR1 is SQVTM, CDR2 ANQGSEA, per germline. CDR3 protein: CSVAIGSTEAFF. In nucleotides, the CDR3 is TGCAGCGTTGCTATAGGGTCTACTGAAGCTTTCTTT. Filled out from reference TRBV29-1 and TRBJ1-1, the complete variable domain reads SAVISQKPSRDICQRGTSLTIQCQVDSQVTMMFWYRQQPGQSLTLIATANQGSEATYESGFVIDKFPISRPNLTFSTLTVSNMSPEDSSIYLCSVAIGSTEAFFGQGTRLTVV.

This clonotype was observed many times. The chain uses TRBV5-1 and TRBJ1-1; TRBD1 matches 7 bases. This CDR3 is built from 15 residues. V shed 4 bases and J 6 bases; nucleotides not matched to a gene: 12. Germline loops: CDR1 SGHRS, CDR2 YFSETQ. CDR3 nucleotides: TGCGCCAGCAGCCGGGACAGACGGATGGGCTCTGAAGCTTTCTTT. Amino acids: CASSRDRRMGSEAFF. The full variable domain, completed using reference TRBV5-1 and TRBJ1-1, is KAGVTQTPRYLIKTRGQQVTLSCSPISGHRSVSWYQQTPGQGLQFLFEYFSETQRNKGNFPGRFSGRQFSNSRSEMNVSTLELGDSALYLCASSRDRRMGSEAFFGQGTRLTVV.

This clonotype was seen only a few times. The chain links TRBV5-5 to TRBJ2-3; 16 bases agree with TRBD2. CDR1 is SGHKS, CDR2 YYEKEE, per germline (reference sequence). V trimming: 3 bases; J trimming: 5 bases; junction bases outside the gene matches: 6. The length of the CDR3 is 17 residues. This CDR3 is CASSYGTSGRDGDTQYF. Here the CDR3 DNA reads TGTGCCAGCAGCTACGGGACTAGCGGGAGGGATGGAGATACGCAGTATTTT.

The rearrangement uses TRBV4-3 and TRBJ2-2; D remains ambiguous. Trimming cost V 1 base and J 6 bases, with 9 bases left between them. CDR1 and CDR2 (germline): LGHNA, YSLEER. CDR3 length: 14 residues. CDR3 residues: CASSQVLDAGELFF. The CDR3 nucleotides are TGCGCCAGCAGCCAAGTGTTGGATGCCGGGGAGCTGTTTTTT.

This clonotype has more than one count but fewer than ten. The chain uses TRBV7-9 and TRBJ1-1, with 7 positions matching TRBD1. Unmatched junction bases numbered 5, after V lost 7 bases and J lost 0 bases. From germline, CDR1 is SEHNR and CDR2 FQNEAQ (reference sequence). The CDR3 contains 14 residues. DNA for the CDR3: TGTGCCAGCACACCCGGGACAGTGAACACTGAAGCTTTCTTT. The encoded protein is CASTPGTVNTEAFF.

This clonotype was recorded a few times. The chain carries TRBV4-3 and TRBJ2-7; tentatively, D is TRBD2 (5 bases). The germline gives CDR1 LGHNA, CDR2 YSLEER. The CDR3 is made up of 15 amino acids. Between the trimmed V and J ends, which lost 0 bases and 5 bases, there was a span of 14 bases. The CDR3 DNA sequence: TGCGCCAGCAGCCAAGATAGAGGGTCGGTCAACGAGCAGTACTTC. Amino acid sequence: CASSQDRGSVNEQYF.